This T cell receptor (beta chain) was sequenced during a study of T cells in narcolepsy. Data came from immunoSEQ multiplex PCR; TCRdb stores just in-frame clones and leaves some out. The data show around 32,000 clones, around 83% seen once. Losses at the gene ends were 5 bases for V and 7 bases for J; bases not matched to a gene: 8. Germline V gives CDR1 SGHTA, CDR2 FQGNSA. The CDR3 loop spans 15 amino acids. This sequence was found in a human donor in good health. The chain couples TRBV7-2 to TRBJ2-1; TRBD2 matches at 10 bases. Sequencing was performed on memory (CD45RA-) CD4+ T cells from blood. The CDR3 protein is CASSNVGTSVNEQFF. CDR3 nucleotide sequence: TGTGCCAGCAGCAACGTAGGGACTAGCGTTAATGAGCAGTTCTTC.